The rows below give T cell receptor beta chains drawn from one sample of a study of blood T cell repertoires in COVID-19. TCRdb's table, derived via immunoSEQ multiplex PCR, lists solely in-frame clones and lacks some. This sample carries under 70,000 clones, over 75% of them seen once, and the ten largest clones take 15% to 20%. Sequences were obtained from peripheral blood. Receptors were obtained from a man in his sixties with acute or convalescent COVID-19. CDR3s leave out the opening cysteine and the closing phenylalanine or tryptophan.

V gene: TRBV7-3
CDR3 protein: ASSPRANSPLH

V gene: TRBV4-2
CDR3 protein: ASTKKGKQVYGYT

V gene: TRBV2
CDR3 protein: ASSSTEQGALASPANEKLF

V gene: TRBV19
CDR3 protein: ASSIGDRNTGELF

V gene: TRBV28
CDR3 protein: ASSFWSSGNTEAF

V gene: TRBV5-4
CDR3 protein: ASSLAINNYGYT

V gene: TRBV9
CDR3 protein: ASSVVGGSNTGELF

V gene: TRBV9
CDR3 protein: ASSARGGLATDTQY

V gene: TRBV27
CDR3 protein: ASSFQGGRNEQF

V gene: TRBV5-6
CDR3 protein: ASSSRASLADTQY

V gene: TRBV5-6
CDR3 protein: ASSFGLYNEQF

V gene: TRBV10-3
CDR3 protein: AISERDRDDSPLH

V gene: TRBV27
CDR3 protein: ASSTGTKYNSPLH

V gene: TRBV5-6
CDR3 protein: ASKTGPGSYEQY

V gene: TRBV29-1
CDR3 protein: SVEGLAGRPYEQY

V gene: TRBV18
CDR3 protein: ASSPRPGQSYEQY

V gene: TRBV5-1
CDR3 protein: ASSLGFSGGINEQF

V gene: TRBV5-6
CDR3 protein: ASSLTGVQPQH